This T cell receptor (beta chain) comes out of a study of blood T cell repertoires in COVID-19. Study as a whole: Spain, Italy and the United States supplied samples that represented acute and convalescent COVID-19.

The V segment lost 1 base and the J segment 6 bases; nucleotides outside the gene matches: 2. This CDR3 region has 14 residues. The germline V gene has CDR1 SNHLY and CDR2 FYNNEI. This clone has a single count. Authors' processing steps: Amplified reference gene primers provided the basis for estimating nucleated cell counts. Sequenced by immunoSEQ multiplex PCR; TCRdb stores in-frame clones only, minus some. Clone size and V and J calls were adopted from that table, with D and trimming inferred from the DNA. Among about 100,000 clones listed, just under 85% were seen once. V usage is TRBV2 and J usage is TRBJ1-2; 10 bases align to TRBD1. Sequencing was carried out using peripheral blood. The source of this sequence is a man aged 50-59 years with active or convalescent COVID-19. The CDR3 region is CASSEGQGADGYTF. CDR3 sequence (DNA): TGTGCCAGCAGTGAAGGACAGGGGGCGGATGGCTACACCTTC.